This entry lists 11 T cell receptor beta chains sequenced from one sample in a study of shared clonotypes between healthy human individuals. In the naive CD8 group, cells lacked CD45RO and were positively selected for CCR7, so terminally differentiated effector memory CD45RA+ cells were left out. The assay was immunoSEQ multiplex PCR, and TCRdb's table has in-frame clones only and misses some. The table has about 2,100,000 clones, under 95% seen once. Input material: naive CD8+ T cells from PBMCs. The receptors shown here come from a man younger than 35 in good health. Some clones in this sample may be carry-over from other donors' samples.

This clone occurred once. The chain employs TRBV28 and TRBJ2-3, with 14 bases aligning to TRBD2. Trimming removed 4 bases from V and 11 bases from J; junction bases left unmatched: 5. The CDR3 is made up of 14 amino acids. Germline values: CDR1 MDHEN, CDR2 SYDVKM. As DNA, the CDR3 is TGTGCCAGCAGTTCCCCGACTAGCGGGAGGGAGCAGTATTTT. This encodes CASSSPTSGREQYF.

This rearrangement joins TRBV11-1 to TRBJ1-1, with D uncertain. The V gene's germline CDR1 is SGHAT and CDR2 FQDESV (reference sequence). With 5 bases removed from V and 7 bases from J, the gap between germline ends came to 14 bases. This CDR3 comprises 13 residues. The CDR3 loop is CASSQKDTLEAFF. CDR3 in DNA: TGTGCCAGCAGCCAAAAAGACACTCTTGAAGCTTTCTTT.

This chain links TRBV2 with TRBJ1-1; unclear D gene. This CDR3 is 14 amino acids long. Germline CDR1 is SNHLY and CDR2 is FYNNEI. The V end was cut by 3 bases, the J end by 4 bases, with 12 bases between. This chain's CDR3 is CASSDWSQSTEAFF. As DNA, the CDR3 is TGTGCCAGCAGTGATTGGAGTCAGAGCACTGAAGCTTTCTTT.

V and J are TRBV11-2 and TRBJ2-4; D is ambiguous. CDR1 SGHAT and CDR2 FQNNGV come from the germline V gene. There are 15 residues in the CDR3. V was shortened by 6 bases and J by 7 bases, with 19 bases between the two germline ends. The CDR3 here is CASSFNRGQVNIQYF. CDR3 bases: TGTGCCAGCAGTTTTAACCGAGGCCAGGTCAACATTCAGTACTTC.

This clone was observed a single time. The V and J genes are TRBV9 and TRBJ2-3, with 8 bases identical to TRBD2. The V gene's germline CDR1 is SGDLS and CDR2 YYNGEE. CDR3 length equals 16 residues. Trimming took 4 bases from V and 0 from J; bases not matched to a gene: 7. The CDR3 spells CASSSGGGGSTDTQYF. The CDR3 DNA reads TGTGCCAGCAGCTCCGGGGGGGGCGGCAGCACAGATACGCAGTATTTT.

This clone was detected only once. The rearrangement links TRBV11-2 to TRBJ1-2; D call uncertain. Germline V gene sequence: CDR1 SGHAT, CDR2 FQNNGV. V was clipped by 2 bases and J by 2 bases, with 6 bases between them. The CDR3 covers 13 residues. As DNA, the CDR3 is TGTGCCAGCAGCTTAAGGGTGAACTATGGCTACACCTTC. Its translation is CASSLRVNYGYTF.

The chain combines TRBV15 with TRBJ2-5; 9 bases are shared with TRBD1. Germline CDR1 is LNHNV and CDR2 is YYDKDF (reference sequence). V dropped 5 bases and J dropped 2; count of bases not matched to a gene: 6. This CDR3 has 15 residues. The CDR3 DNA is TGTGCCACCAGCGACCGGGACAGGGTGCAAGAGACCCAGTACTTC. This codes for CATSDRDRVQETQYF.

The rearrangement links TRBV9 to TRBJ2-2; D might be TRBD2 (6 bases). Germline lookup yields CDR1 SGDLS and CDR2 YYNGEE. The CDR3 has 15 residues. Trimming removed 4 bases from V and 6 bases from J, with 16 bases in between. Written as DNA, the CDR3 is TGTGCCAGCAGCACGGGGGACCACCGTGCCGGGGAGCTGTTTTTT. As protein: CASSTGDHRAGELFF.

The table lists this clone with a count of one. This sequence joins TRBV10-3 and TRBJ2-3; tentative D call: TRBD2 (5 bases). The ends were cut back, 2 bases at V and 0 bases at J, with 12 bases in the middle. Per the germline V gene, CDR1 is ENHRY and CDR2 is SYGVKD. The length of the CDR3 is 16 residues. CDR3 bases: TGTGCCATCAGTGAGACCTGGACGGGGAGCACAGATACGCAGTATTTT. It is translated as CAISETWTGSTDTQYF.

DNA of the CDR3: TGTGCCAGCAAGGGGTCAAACAATGAGCAGTTCTTC. It encodes CASKGSNNEQFF. The chain has TRBV21-1 and TRBJ2-1; TRBD1 is the table's D call and was not checked against the DNA. TRBV21-1 has pseudogene status. This CDR3 is 12 amino acids long.

CDR3 region: CASSLLPAGDTEAFF. The CDR3 region has the DNA TGTGCCAGCAGCTTACTCCCCGCGGGCGACACTGAAGCTTTCTTT. V gene TRBV7-9 combines with J gene TRBJ1-1; no clear D. Germline V gives CDR1 SEHNR, CDR2 FQNEAQ (reference sequence). The V end lost 2 bases, the J end lost 3 bases, and 13 bases lay between the germline ends. The length of the CDR3 is 15 residues.